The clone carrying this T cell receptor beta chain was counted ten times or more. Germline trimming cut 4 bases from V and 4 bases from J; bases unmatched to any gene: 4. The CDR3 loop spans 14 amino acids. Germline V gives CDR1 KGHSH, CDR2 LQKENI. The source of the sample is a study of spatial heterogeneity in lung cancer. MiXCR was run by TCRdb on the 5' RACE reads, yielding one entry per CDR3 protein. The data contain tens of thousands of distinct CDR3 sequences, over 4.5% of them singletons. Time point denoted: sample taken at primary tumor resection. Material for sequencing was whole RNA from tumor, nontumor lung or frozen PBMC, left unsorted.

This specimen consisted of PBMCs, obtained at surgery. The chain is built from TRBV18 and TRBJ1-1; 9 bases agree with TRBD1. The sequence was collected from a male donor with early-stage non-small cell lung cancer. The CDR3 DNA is TGTGCCAGCTCACTAGCGACAGGGGGCACTGAAGCTTTCTTT. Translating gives CASSLATGGTEAFF.